These 24 T cell receptor beta chains share one sample of origin, sequenced in a study of control samples from healthy donors and cancer patients. The assay was immunoSEQ multiplex PCR, and TCRdb's table has in-frame clones only and misses some. Of some 130,000 clones listed, about nine tenths are singletons. Material: blood. These receptors came from a man in his forties or fifties in good health.

The gene calls are TRBV2 and TRBJ2-5; 7 nucleotides agree with TRBD2. Germline V gene data show CDR1 as SNHLY and CDR2 as FYNNEI. The CDR3 totals 13 residues. The V segment lost 10 bases and the J segment 4 bases; nucleotides outside the gene matches: 9. DNA of the CDR3: TGTGCCACCCGGCCGGGGGGAGGAGAGACCCAGTACTTC. Protein product: CATRPGGGETQYF. The full variable domain, in which reference TRBV2 and TRBJ2-5 provide the parts outside the CDR3, is EPEVTQTPSHQVTQMGQEVILRCVPISNHLYFYWYRQILGQKVEFLVSFYNNEISEKSEIFDDQFSVERPDGSNFTLKIRSTKLEDSAMYFCATRPGGGETQYFGPGTRLLVL.

This chain connects TRBV19 to TRBJ1-4, with D hard to call. Trimming left V 3 bases short and J 0 bases short, with 8 bases between. The length of the CDR3 is 15 residues. Germline CDR1 is LNHDA and CDR2 is SQIVND (reference sequence). The CDR3 bases are TGTGCCAGTAGTATGGGTGCCTCAACTAATGAAAAACTGTTTTTT. Translated, it gives CASSMGASTNEKLFF. The complete variable domain, with remaining parts taken from reference TRBV19 and TRBJ1-4, reads DGGITQSPKYLFRKEGQNVTLSCEQNLNHDAMYWYRQDPGQGLRLIYYSQIVNDFQKGDIAEGYSVSREKKESFPLTVTSAQKNPTAFYLCASSMGASTNEKLFFGSGTQLSVL.

This chain links TRBV6-6 with TRBJ1-1; 9 positions agree with TRBD1. The CDR3 has 14 amino acids. Germline CDR1 and CDR2: MNHNY and SVGAGI (reference sequence). V lost 2 bases, J lost 6 bases, and 4 bases stayed unmatched. The CDR3: CASSYGTGPPEAFF. As DNA, the CDR3 is TGTGCCAGCAGTTACGGGACAGGGCCCCCTGAAGCTTTCTTT.

This sequence joins TRBV28 and TRBJ1-6; D remains unclear. The V end lost 8 bases, the J end lost 9 bases, and 20 bases lay between the germline ends. The CDR3 is 15 residues long. Germline lookup yields CDR1 MDHEN and CDR2 SYDVKM. The CDR3 here is CASGRGLGGTSPLHF. The CDR3 DNA is TGTGCCAGCGGTAGAGGGCTCGGCGGAACTTCACCCCTCCACTTT.

The chain joins TRBV28 to TRBJ2-7, with unresolved D. Germline CDR1 is MDHEN and CDR2 is SYDVKM. The V end lost 3 bases, the J end lost 3 bases, and 18 bases lay between the germline ends. The CDR3 is made up of 16 amino acids. CDR3 bases: TGTGCCAGCAGTTTTATGGCCGAGATTCTGAACTACGAGCAGTACTTC. Its translation: CASSFMAEILNYEQYF.

This chain uses TRBV23-1 with TRBJ2-1; D is perhaps TRBD1 or TRBD2 (7 bases each). TRBV23-1 has ORF status, its function being uncertain. There are 15 residues in the CDR3. Trimming cost V 6 bases and J 0 bases, with 12 bases left between them. DNA for the CDR3: TGCGCCAGCAGCCTCAGGGGGGGCTCCTACAATGAGCAGTTCTTC. Translating it yields CASSLRGGSYNEQFF.

This chain uses TRBV19 with TRBJ1-5; perhaps TRBD1 as D (6 bases). The V end lost 5 bases, the J end lost 3 bases, and 17 bases lay between the germline ends. Per germline, CDR1 LNHDA and CDR2 SQIVND (reference sequence). The CDR3 sequence is 16 residues long. The CDR3 DNA is TGTGCCAGTAGTCCCCCCCCCGGGGGCCTCAATCAGCCCCAGCATTTT. As protein: CASSPPPGGLNQPQHF.

The CDR3 bases are TGTGCCAGCAGCATCCGAAGTTTCGGGGAGACCCAGTACTTC. It encodes CASSIRSFGETQYF. The chain employs TRBV7-8 and TRBJ2-5; D ambiguous. V was pared by 5 bases and J by 5 bases, with 15 bases between. The CDR3 is made up of 14 amino acids. CDR1 is SGHVS and CDR2 is FQNEAQ in the germline V gene.

The V and J genes are TRBV11-2 and TRBJ2-5; TRBD2 matches 12 bases. Germline CDR1 is SGHAT and CDR2 is FQNNGV. After removal of 8 bases from V and 4 bases from J, the junction contained 5 bases not matched to a gene. The CDR3 sequence is 14 residues long. CDR3 sequence reads: CASSLAGGGETQYF. The CDR3 coding sequence is TGTGCCAGCTCCCTAGCGGGGGGGGGAGAGACCCAGTACTTC.

The gene calls are TRBV5-1 and TRBJ1-4; D gene unclear. The V end was cut by 2 bases, the J end by 4 bases, with 9 bases between. The germline gives CDR1 SGHRS, CDR2 YFSETQ. The CDR3 loop spans 14 amino acids. The CDR3, as DNA: TGCGCCAGCAGCTTTGGGCCCGGTAATGAAAAACTGTTTTTT. Protein product: CASSFGPGNEKLFF. The whole variable domain, filled in from reference TRBV5-1 and TRBJ1-4, reads KAGVTQTPRYLIKTRGQQVTLSCSPISGHRSVSWYQQTPGQGLQFLFEYFSETQRNKGNFPGRFSGRQFSNSRSEMNVSTLELGDSALYLCASSFGPGNEKLFFGSGTQLSVL.

This clone was counted only a few times. J is TRBJ1-2 and V is TRBV12-1; no DNA check was done on the table's D call, TRBD1. TRBV12-1 is a documented pseudogene. The CDR3 runs 16 residues. CDR3 protein: CAREKTGQGAYYGYTF. For the CDR3, the DNA is TGTGCCAGAGAAAAAACCGGACAGGGGGCTTACTATGGCTACACCTTC.

The chain employs TRBV7-3 and TRBJ2-1; D is uncertain. Trimming removed 2 bases at V and 1 base at J, with 9 bases between. Looked up from germline, CDR1 is SGHTA and CDR2 is FQGTGA. This CDR3 spans 15 amino acids. Here the CDR3 DNA reads TGTGCCAGCAGCTTACTCTTAGGATCCTACAATGAGCAGTTCTTC. Translated, it gives CASSLLLGSYNEQFF.

This chain connects TRBV5-1 to TRBJ2-3; D remains unclear. The ends were cut back, 6 bases at V and 5 bases at J, with 19 bases in the middle. The germline V gene encodes CDR1 SGHRS and CDR2 YFSETQ. The CDR3 covers 15 residues. CDR3 protein: CASKTLWSSEDTQYF. For the CDR3, the DNA is TGCGCCAGCAAGACCCTGTGGTCTAGTGAAGATACGCAGTATTTT.

V is TRBV5-8 and J is TRBJ1-4, with 9 bases identical to TRBD1. Per germline, CDR1 SGHTS and CDR2 YDEGEE. This CDR3 is 14 amino acids long. V gave up 4 bases and J gave up 6 bases; unmatched junction bases: 4. In DNA, the CDR3 is TGTGCCAGCAGCCCGGGGACAGGGCATGAAAAACTGTTTTTT. It yields the protein CASSPGTGHEKLFF. Variable domain in full (rest from reference TRBV5-8 and TRBJ1-4): EAGVTQSPTHLIKTRGQQATLRCSPISGHTSVYWYQQALGLGLQFLLWYDEGEERNRGNFPPRFSGRQFPNYSSELNVNALELEDSALYLCASSPGTGHEKLFFGSGTQLSVL.

This chain connects TRBV7-9 to TRBJ2-1; 8 nucleotides match TRBD1. CDR3 length equals 16 residues. CDR1 is SEHNR and CDR2 is FQNEAQ in the germline V gene (reference sequence). J gave up 4 bases and V 0 bases, and 5 bases lay outside the gene matches. The CDR3 sequence is CASSLAGTGHYNEQFF. The CDR3 DNA sequence: TGTGCCAGCAGCTTAGCCGGGACAGGCCATTACAATGAGCAGTTCTTC.

Notes on this clone: The same CDR3 is also encoded by other DNA sequences in this sample. The genes are TRBV30 and TRBJ2-7; 7 nucleotides match TRBD1. The J segment lost 2 bases and the V segment lost 2 bases, leaving 3 bases of the junction unmatched. Germline CDR1 GTSNPN, CDR2 SVGIG (reference sequence). This CDR3 spans 13 amino acids. Here the CDR3 DNA reads TGTGCCTGGAGTTGGGGGACAGCCTACGAGCAGTACTTC. This sequence encodes CAWSWGTAYEQYF.

This clone came up a few times. The V and J genes are TRBV6-2 or TRBV6-3 and TRBJ1-5, with 7 bases that match TRBD1. Germline lookup yields CDR1 MNHEY and CDR2 SVGEGT. J lost 2 bases, V lost 5 bases, and 3 bases had no gene match. The CDR3 contains 14 residues. The CDR3 protein is CASSGTARNQPQHF. The CDR3 bases are TGTGCCAGCAGTGGGACAGCCCGCAATCAGCCCCAGCATTTT.

The CDR3 reads CASSPSGGEETQYF. Here the CDR3 DNA reads TGTGCCAGCAGCCCAAGCGGGGGGGAAGAGACCCAGTACTTC. The chain combines TRBV7-2 with TRBJ2-5, with 10 bases lining up with TRBD2. CDR1 and CDR2 (germline): SGHTA, FQGNSA. The ends lost 5 bases at V and 3 bases at J; junction bases unmatched: 3. The CDR3 has 14 amino acids. The entire variable domain, with the rest obtained from reference TRBV7-2 and TRBJ2-5, is as follows: GAGVSQSPSNKVTEKGKDVELRCDPISGHTALYWYRQSLGQGLEFLIYFQGNSAPDKSGLPSDRFSAERTGGSVSTLTIQRTQQEDSAVYLCASSPSGGEETQYFGPGTRLLVL.

The genes are TRBV10-3 and TRBJ1-4, with D unresolved. Germline V gives CDR1 ENHRY, CDR2 SYGVKD. CDR3 length equals 13 residues. Trimming pared 7 bases from V and 4 bases from J, leaving 10 bases between. The CDR3 protein is CAITSGLNEKLFF. In DNA form, the CDR3 reads TGTGCCATCACCTCCGGCCTTAATGAAAAACTGTTTTTT.

The chain carries TRBV5-5 and TRBJ2-7; 12 bases line up with TRBD2. V lost 4 bases, J lost 2 bases, and 7 bases stayed unmatched. This CDR3 has 16 amino acids. Germline lookup yields CDR1 SGHKS and CDR2 YYEKEE (reference sequence). CDR3 coding DNA: TGTGCCAGCAGCAGAGAGGCTAGCGGGGGGGCCTACGAGCAGTACTTC. This gives the protein CASSREASGGAYEQYF.

CDR3 in amino acids: CATSDSGTGVNEQYF. In DNA form, the CDR3 reads TGTGCCACCAGTGACTCCGGGACAGGGGTTAACGAGCAGTACTTC. The chain carries TRBV24-1 and TRBJ2-7; TRBD1 aligns across 10 bases. V lost 4 bases and J lost 5; bases outside the gene matches: 7. CDR3 length: 15 residues. Germline values: CDR1 KGHDR, CDR2 SFDVKD.

The gene calls are TRBV5-1 and TRBJ1-6, with D perhaps matching TRBD1 (6 bases). This CDR3 spans 14 amino acids. Between the trimmed V and J ends, which lost 0 bases and 7 bases, there was a span of 8 bases. Germline-derived CDR1 and CDR2 are SGHRS and YFSETQ. CDR3 loop: CASSLDRANSPLHF. The DNA for the CDR3 is TGCGCCAGCAGCTTGGACAGGGCCAATTCACCCCTCCACTTT.

The CDR3 DNA is TGTGCCAGCAGCTTGGAACACCCCGGGACTAGCGGGGTTTGGACCCAGTACTTC. Translating gives CASSLEHPGTSGVWTQYF. The chain carries TRBV11-2 and TRBJ2-5, with 13 bases aligning to TRBD2. V lost 3 bases, J lost 7 bases, and 14 bases stayed unmatched. CDR1 is SGHAT and CDR2 is FQNNGV in the germline V gene. The CDR3 contains 18 residues.

This chain joins TRBV9 and TRBJ2-5; 11 nucleotides agree with TRBD1. This CDR3 region has 16 residues. After removal of 4 bases from V and 3 bases from J, the junction contained 8 bases not matched to a gene. The germline V gene encodes CDR1 SGDLS and CDR2 YYNGEE. The CDR3 protein is CASSIYPGQGEETQYF. In nucleotides, the CDR3 is TGTGCCAGCAGCATCTACCCGGGACAGGGGGAAGAGACCCAGTACTTC.